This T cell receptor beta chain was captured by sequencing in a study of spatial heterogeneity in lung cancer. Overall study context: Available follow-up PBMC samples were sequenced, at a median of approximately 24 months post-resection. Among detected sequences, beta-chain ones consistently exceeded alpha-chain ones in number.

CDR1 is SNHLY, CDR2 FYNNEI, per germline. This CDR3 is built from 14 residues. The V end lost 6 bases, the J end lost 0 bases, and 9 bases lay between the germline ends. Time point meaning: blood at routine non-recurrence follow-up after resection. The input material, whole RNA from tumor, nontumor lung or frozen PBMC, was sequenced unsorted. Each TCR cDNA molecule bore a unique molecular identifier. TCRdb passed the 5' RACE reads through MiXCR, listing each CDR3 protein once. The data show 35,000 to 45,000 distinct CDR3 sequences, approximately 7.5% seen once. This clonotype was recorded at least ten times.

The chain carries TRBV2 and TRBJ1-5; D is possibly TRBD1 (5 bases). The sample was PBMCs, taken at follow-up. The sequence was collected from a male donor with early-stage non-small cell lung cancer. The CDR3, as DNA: TGTGCCAGCAGCGAGGGGTATAGCAATCAGCCCCAGCATTTT. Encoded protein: CASSEGYSNQPQHF.